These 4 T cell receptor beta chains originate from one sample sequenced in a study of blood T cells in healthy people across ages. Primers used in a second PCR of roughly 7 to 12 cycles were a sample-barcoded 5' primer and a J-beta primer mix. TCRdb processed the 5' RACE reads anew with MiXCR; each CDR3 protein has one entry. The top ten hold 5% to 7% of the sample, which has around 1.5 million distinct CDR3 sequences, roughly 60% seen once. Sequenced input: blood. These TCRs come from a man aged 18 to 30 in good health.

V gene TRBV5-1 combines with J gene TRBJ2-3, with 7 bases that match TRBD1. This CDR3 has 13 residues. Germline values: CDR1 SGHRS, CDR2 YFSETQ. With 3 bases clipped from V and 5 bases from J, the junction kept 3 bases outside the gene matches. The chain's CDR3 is CASSSGTVDTQYF. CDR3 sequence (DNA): TGCGCCAGCAGCTCCGGGACAGTAGATACGCAGTATTTT.

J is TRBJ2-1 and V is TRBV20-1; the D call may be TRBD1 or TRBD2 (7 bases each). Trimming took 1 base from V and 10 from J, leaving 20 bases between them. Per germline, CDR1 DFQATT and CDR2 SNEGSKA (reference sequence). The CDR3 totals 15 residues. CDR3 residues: CSARGPGGRDYEQFF. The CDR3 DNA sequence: TGCAGTGCTAGAGGACCAGGGGGTAGGGACTACGAGCAGTTCTTC.

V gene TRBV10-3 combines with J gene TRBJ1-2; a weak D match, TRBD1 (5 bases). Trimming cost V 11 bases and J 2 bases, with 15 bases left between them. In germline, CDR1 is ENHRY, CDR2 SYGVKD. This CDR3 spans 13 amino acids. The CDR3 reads CAGGTDRNYGYTF. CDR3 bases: TGTGCCGGAGGGACGGATAGAAACTATGGCTACACCTTC.

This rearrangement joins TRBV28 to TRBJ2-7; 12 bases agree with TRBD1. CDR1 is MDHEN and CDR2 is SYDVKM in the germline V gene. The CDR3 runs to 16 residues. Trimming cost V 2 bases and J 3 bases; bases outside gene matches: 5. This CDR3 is CASSLPWDRGLYEQYF. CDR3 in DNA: TGTGCCAGCAGTTTACCCTGGGACAGGGGGCTCTACGAGCAGTACTTC.